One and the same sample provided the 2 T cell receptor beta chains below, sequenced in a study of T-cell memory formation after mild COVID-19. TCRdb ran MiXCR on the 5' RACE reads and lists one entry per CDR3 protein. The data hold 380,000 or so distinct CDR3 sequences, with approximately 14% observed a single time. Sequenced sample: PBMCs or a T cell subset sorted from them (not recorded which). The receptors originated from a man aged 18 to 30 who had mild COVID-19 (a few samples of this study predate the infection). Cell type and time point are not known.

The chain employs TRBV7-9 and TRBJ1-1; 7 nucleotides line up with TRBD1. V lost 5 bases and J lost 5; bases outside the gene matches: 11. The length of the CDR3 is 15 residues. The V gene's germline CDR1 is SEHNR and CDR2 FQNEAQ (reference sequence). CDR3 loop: CASSTQGQLGTEAFF. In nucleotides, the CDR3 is TGTGCCAGCAGCACCCAGGGACAGTTGGGGACTGAAGCTTTCTTT.

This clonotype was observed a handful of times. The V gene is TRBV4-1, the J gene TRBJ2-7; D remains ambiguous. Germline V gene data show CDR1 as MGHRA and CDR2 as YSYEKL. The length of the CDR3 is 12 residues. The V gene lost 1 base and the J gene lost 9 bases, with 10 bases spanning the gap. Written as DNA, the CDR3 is TGCGCCAGCAGCCAAGTAGGGTCGAGGCAGTACTTC. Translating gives CASSQVGSRQYF.